A single sample gave rise to the 4 T cell receptor beta chains below, sequenced in a study of T cell responses to AZD1222 COVID-19 vaccine. Profiling relied on immunoSEQ multiplex PCR, and the TCRdb table lists in-frame clones only, not all of them. The data contain under 110,000 clones, less than 95% of them singletons. Sequences were derived from peripheral blood, sampled on day 0 of AZD1222 vaccination. These receptors originate from an adult in good health.

V and J are TRBV28 and TRBJ1-5, with TRBD1 identical over 9 bases. Germline lookup yields CDR1 MDHEN and CDR2 SYDVKM. The CDR3 extends over 16 amino acids. V lost 3 bases, J lost 4 bases, and 7 bases stayed unmatched. CDR3 sequence (DNA): TGTGCCAGCAGTTTGGTGACCGGACAGGGGAATCAGCCCCAGCATTTT. Its protein is CASSLVTGQGNQPQHF.

V and J are TRBV2 and TRBJ1-5; a weak D match, TRBD1 (5 bases). V shed 8 bases and J shed 4 bases, with 9 bases lying between them. The CDR3 is 12 residues long. Germline CDR1 is SNHLY and CDR2 is FYNNEI. The CDR3 DNA follows: TGTGCCAGCGGGGCGTTTAATCAGCCCCAGCATTTT. Protein sequence: CASGAFNQPQHF. The full variable domain, completed using reference TRBV2 and TRBJ1-5, is EPEVTQTPSHQVTQMGQEVILRCVPISNHLYFYWYRQILGQKVEFLVSFYNNEISEKSEIFDDQFSVERPDGSNFTLKIRSTKLEDSAMYFCASGAFNQPQHFGDGTRLSIL.

This clone was counted once. This chain connects TRBV27 to TRBJ2-4, with D possibly TRBD2 on 7 matching bases. Germline V gene data show CDR1 as MNHEY and CDR2 as SMNVEV (reference sequence). The V end lost 3 bases, the J end lost 6 bases, and 15 bases lay between the germline ends. The CDR3 is 15 amino acids. The DNA for the CDR3 is TGTGCCAGCAGTTTTGGAGGGGGGGCAAGAAACATTCAGTACTTC. Translating gives CASSFGGGARNIQYF.

The V and J genes are TRBV30 and TRBJ2-7; D is possibly TRBD2 (5 bases). Deletions cut 0 bases from V and 2 bases from J, with 14 bases between. CDR1 and CDR2 (germline): GTSNPN, SVGIG (reference sequence). This CDR3 comprises 15 residues. In DNA, the CDR3 is TGTGCCTGGAGTGTACTTGGTCGGGAAACCTACGAGCAGTACTTC. Its translation: CAWSVLGRETYEQYF.